This T cell receptor (beta chain) is from a study of blood T cell repertoires in COVID-19. The table came from immunoSEQ multiplex PCR; TCRdb's copy has only in-frame clones and leaves some out. The sample lists 65,000 to 70,000 clones, roughly 81% occurring once. The junction had 11 bases not matched to a gene; V was cut back by 4 bases and J by 10 bases. The CDR3 is made up of 15 amino acids. CDR1 SGDLS and CDR2 YYNGEE come from the germline V gene. The sample consisted of peripheral blood. This chain uses TRBV9 with TRBJ2-1; 10 positions agree with TRBD2. This TCR was recovered from a human donor in a cohort sampled during active COVID-19. In nucleotides, the CDR3 is TGTGCCAGCAGCTCCGCGCAGCGGGAGGGACGGGAGCAGTTCTTC. This codes for CASSSAQREGREQFF.